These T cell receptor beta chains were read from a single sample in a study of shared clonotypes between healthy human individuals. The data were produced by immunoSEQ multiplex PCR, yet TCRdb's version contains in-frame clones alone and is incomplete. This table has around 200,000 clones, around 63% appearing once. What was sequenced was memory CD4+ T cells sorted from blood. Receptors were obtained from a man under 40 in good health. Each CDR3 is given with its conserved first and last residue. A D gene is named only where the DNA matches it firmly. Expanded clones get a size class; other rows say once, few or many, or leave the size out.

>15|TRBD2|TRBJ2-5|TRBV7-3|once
CASSPRLAGRETQYF
TGTGCCAGCAGCCCCCGACTAGCAGGGCGGGAGACCCAGTACTTC
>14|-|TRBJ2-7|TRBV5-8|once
CASSLRGSPYEQYF
TGTGCCAGCAGCTTGAGGGGTTCCCCCTACGAGCAGTACTTC
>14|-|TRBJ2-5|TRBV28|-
CASSLGANEETQYF
TGTGCCAGCAGTTTAGGGGCTAACGAAGAGACCCAGTACTTC
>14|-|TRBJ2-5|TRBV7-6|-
CASSLEPGRETQYF
TGTGCCAGCAGCTTAGAGCCGGGGCGAGAGACCCAGTACTTC
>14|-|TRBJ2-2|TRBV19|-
CASGGTANTGELFF
TGTGCCAGTGGGGGAACCGCGAACACCGGGGAGCTGTTTTTT
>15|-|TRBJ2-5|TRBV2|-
CASSTTLLAQETQYF
TGTGCCAGCAGTACGACTCTTCTGGCCCAAGAGACCCAGTACTTC
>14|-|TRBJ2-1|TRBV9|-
CASSVVGGTNEQFF
TGTGCCAGCAGCGTAGTGGGTGGGACCAATGAGCAGTTCTTC
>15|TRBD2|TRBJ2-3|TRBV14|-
CASSPLTSGSDTQYF
TGTGCCAGCAGCCCCTTGACTAGCGGCTCGGATACGCAGTATTTT
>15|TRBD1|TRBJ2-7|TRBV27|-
CASAKGQGLSYEQYF
TGTGCCAGCGCTAAAGGACAGGGGCTCTCCTACGAGCAGTACTTC
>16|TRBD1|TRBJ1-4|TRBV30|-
CAWNSGQGIIDEKLFF
TGTGCCTGGAATTCAGGACAGGGGATAATTGATGAAAAACTGTTTTTT
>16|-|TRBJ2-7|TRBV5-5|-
CASIPDMLTRSYEQYF
TGTGCCAGCATCCCCGACATGTTAACTAGATCCTACGAGCAGTACTTC
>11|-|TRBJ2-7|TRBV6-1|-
CASGRAYEQYF
TGTGCCAGCGGCCGGGCGTACGAGCAGTACTTC
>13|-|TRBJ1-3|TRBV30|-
CACSPFSGNTIYF
TGTGCCTGCTCACCATTCTCTGGAAACACCATATATTTT
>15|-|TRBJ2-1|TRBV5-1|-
CASSLGSNSYNEQFF
TGCGCCAGCAGCTTGGGATCAAACTCCTACAATGAGCAGTTCTTC
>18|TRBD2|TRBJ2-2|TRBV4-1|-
CASSLRGLAGLNTGELFF
TGCGCCAGCAGCCTGAGGGGGCTAGCGGGGCTTAACACCGGGGAGCTGTTTTTT
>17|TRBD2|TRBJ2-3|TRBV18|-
CASTLLASGIGTDTQYF
TGTGCCAGCACCCTACTAGCGTCGGGAATAGGCACAGATACGCAGTATTTT
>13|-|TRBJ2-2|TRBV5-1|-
CASSLVRGDHLFF
TGCGCCAGCAGCTTGGTAAGAGGAGACCACTTGTTTTTT
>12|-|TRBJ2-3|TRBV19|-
CASSILGNTQYF
TGTGCCAGTAGTATTCTGGGGAATACGCAGTATTTT
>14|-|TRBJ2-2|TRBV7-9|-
CASSLSARTGELFF
TGTGCCAGCAGCTTATCAGCTCGCACCGGGGAGCTGTTTTTT
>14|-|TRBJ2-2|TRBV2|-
CASRWDGNTGELFF
TGTGCCAGCAGGTGGGACGGGAACACCGGGGAGCTGTTTTTT
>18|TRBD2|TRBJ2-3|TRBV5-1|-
CASSRGLAGWESTDTQYF
TGCGCCAGCAGCCGGGGACTAGCGGGATGGGAAAGCACAGATACGCAGTATTTT
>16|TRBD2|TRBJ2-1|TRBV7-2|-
CASSLGGSGIYNEQFF
TGTGCCAGCAGCTTAGGCGGTAGCGGGATCTACAATGAGCAGTTCTTC
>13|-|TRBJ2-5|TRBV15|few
CATSRGRSETQYF
TGTGCCACCAGCAGAGGCAGGTCAGAGACCCAGTACTTC
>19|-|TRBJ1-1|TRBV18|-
CASSPQIPDGGTRRTEAFF
TGTGCCAGCTCACCACAGATTCCAGACGGGGGGACAAGGAGGACTGAAGCTTTCTTT
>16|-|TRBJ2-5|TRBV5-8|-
CASSLDLERGLETQYF
TGTGCCAGCAGCTTGGATCTAGAGAGGGGGTTAGAGACCCAGTACTTC
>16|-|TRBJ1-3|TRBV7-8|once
CASSFYGQTSGNTIYF
TGTGCCAGCAGCTTTTACGGACAGACCTCTGGAAACACCATATATTTT
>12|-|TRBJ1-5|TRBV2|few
CASRTQNQPQHF
TGTGCCAGCAGAACCCAAAATCAGCCCCAGCATTTT
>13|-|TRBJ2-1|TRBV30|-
CAWSGQGNNEQFF
TGTGCCTGGAGTGGGCAGGGGAACAATGAGCAGTTCTTC
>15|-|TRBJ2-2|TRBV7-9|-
CASSSPVGATGELFF
TGTGCCAGCAGCTCACCGGTGGGAGCCACCGGGGAGCTGTTTTTT
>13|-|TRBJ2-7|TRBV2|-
CASSPQGSYEQYF
TGTGCCAGCAGCCCACAAGGGTCCTACGAGCAGTACTTC
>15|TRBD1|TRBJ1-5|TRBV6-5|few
CASRGGQNSNQPQHF
TGTGCCAGCAGGGGGGGACAGAATAGCAATCAGCCCCAGCATTTT